This T cell receptor beta chain was recorded in a study of shared clonotypes between healthy human individuals. Method: immunoSEQ multiplex PCR; TCRdb's copy keeps in-frame clones and lacks some. The sample carries around 350,000 clones, less than 75% recorded once. General study points: Compared with clonotypes that all four donors shared, non-shared clonotypes had lower generation probabilities. Among four donors, approximately 5.4% of naive CD4 clonotypes were found in common. Researchers found naive subsets generally carried larger estimated richness than memory subsets.

Points on this clone: Its target is unknown.

V lost 4 bases, J lost 2 bases, and 6 bases stayed unmatched. This CDR3 has 15 amino acids. Germline V gene sequence: CDR1 SGHAT, CDR2 FQNNGV. This sequence originates from a man aged 25-45 years in good health. This rearrangement joins TRBV11-2 to TRBJ2-7, with 9 bases fitting TRBD1. Material: memory CD4+ T cells sorted from blood. Subset noted: CD45RA-negative fraction. The CDR3 loop is CASSSRRTGAYEQYF. The CDR3 nucleotides are TGTGCCAGCAGCTCGCGTCGGACAGGGGCCTACGAGCAGTACTTC.